This TCR beta chain was observed in a study of blood T cell repertoires in COVID-19. About the study: Both acute and convalescent COVID-19 samples were obtained from the United States, Italy and Spain.

The CDR3 length is 15 residues. Germline lookup yields CDR1 SGHTA and CDR2 FQGNSA. Trimming left V 2 bases short and J 5 bases short, with 15 bases between. Methods used by the authors: Counts of nucleated cells, estimated from reference gene primer amplification, were obtained. The protocol was immunoSEQ multiplex PCR, while the TCRdb copy is restricted to in-frame clones and leaves out a portion. That table is the source of V, J and clone size, and D and trimming were worked out from the DNA. The sample includes 200,000 to 300,000 clones, just under 85% of them seen just once. The sample comprised peripheral blood. This clonotype originated in a woman aged 80 or over with acute or convalescent COVID-19. This chain links TRBV7-2 with TRBJ2-5, with TRBD1 as a possible D gene (7 bases). The CDR3 DNA follows: TGTGCCAGCAGCTTAAGGCAGGGGGGTTGGGAGACCCAGTACTTC. Translating it yields CASSLRQGGWETQYF. The whole variable domain, filled in from reference TRBV7-2 and TRBJ2-5, reads GAGVSQSPSNKVTEKGKDVELRCDPISGHTALYWYRQSLGQGLEFLIYFQGNSAPDKSGLPSDRFSAERTGGSVSTLTIQRTQQEDSAVYLCASSLRQGGWETQYFGPGTRLLVL.